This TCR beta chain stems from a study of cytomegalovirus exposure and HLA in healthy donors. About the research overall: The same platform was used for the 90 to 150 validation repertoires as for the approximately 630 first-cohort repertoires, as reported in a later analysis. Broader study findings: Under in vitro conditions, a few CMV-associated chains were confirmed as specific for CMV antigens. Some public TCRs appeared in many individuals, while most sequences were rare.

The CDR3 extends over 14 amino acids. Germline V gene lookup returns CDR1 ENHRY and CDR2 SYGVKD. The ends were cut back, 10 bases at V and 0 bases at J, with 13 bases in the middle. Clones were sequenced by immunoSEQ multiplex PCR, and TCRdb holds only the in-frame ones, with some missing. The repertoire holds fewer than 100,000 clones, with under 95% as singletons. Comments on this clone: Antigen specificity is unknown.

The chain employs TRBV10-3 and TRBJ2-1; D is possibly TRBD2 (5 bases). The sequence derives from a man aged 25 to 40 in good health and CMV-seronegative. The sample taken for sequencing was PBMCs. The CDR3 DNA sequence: TGTGCCACCGGAGTAGCGAGCTCCTACAATGAGCAGTTCTTC. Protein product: CATGVASSYNEQFF.